A selection of T cell receptor beta chains follows, all from one sample in a study of shared clonotypes between healthy human individuals. Profiling relied on immunoSEQ multiplex PCR, and the TCRdb table lists in-frame clones only, not all of them. The sample shows approximately 2.1 million clones, 85% to 95% of them seen only once. Sequenced input: naive CD4+ T cells from PBMCs. All receptors come from a man aged 18 to 29 in good health. Some clones in this sample may be carry-over from other donors' samples. CDR3s include the opening cysteine and the closing phenylalanine or tryptophan. D genes are given only for firm matches. Size values are once, few and many counts, or a class for expanded clones, and some rows have none.

clone_size j_call d_call v_call cdr3_aa cdr3_nt
. TRBJ2-5 . TRBV9 CASSVEGGKETQYF TGTGCCAGCAGCGTAGAGGGGGGTAAAGAGACCCAGTACTTC
. TRBJ2-2 . TRBV21-1 CASSSGDRGQAGELFF TGTGCCAGCAGCAGCGGGGACAGGGGGCAAGCCGGGGAGCTGTTTTTT
. TRBJ2-7 . TRBV9 CASSPGRRSYEQYF TGTGCCAGCAGCCCCGGTCGGCGCTCCTACGAGCAGTACTTC
. TRBJ2-3 TRBD2 TRBV5-1 CASSPGTSGRGSTDTQYF TGCGCCAGCAGCCCGGGGACTAGCGGGAGGGGGAGCACAGATACGCAGTATTTT
. TRBJ2-7 . TRBV28 CASSSTGTYEQYF TGTGCCAGCAGTTCTACAGGGACCTACGAGCAGTACTTC
. TRBJ2-2 TRBD2 TRBV10-1 CASSTRREGGTGELFF TGCGCCAGCAGTACAAGGCGGGAGGGCGGCACCGGGGAGCTGTTTTTT
. TRBJ2-6 TRBD1 TRBV4-3 CASSQAPGQGATGANVLTF TGCGCCAGCAGCCAGGCACCGGGACAGGGGGCCACTGGGGCCAACGTCCTGACTTTC
. TRBJ2-6 TRBD2 TRBV19 CASSTGTSRSGANVLTF TGTGCCAGTAGTACCGGGACTAGTAGGTCTGGGGCCAACGTCCTGACTTTC
. TRBJ2-4 TRBD1 TRBV23-1 CATNRGHVGIQYF TGCGCCACTAACAGGGGGCACGTCGGCATTCAGTACTTC
. TRBJ2-1 . TRBV18 CASSPGQQAYNEQFF TGTGCCAGCTCACCAGGTCAACAAGCCTACAATGAGCAGTTCTTC
. TRBJ2-2 . TRBV7-2 CASSPGPGDGELFF TGTGCCAGCAGTCCAGGCCCCGGTGACGGGGAGCTGTTTTTT
. TRBJ2-4 . TRBV18 CASSPPNRLAKNIQYF TGTGCCAGCTCACCACCTAATCGGTTAGCCAAAAACATTCAGTACTTC
. TRBJ2-5 . TRBV18 CASSPLMGAGETQYF TGTGCCAGCTCACCGCTTATGGGAGCAGGGGAGACCCAGTACTTC
. TRBJ1-4 . TRBV28 CASRAGNRLEKLFF TGTGCCAGCAGGGCAGGGAATCGGCTAGAAAAACTGTTTTTT
. TRBJ1-5 TRBD1 TRBV28 CASSLVAGGMSNQPQHF TGTGCCAGCAGTTTGGTCGCAGGGGGCATGAGCAATCAGCCCCAGCATTTT
. TRBJ1-2 TRBD1 TRBV6-1 CASSGGTEIPNYGYTF TGTGCCAGCAGTGGAGGGACAGAGATTCCTAACTATGGCTACACCTTC
. TRBJ2-7 TRBD2 TRBV5-4 CATQVTGGTYEQYF TGTGCCACCCAGGTTACGGGGGGGACATACGAGCAGTACTTC
. TRBJ1-5 . TRBV19 CASKSQGDAQPQHF TGTGCCAGTAAGTCACAGGGAGATGCTCAGCCCCAGCATTTT
. TRBJ2-2 . TRBV18 CASSRISNTGELFF TGTGCCAGCTCAAGGATTTCTAACACCGGGGAGCTGTTTTTT
. TRBJ2-7 . TRBV5-1 CASSSTPGPYEQYF TGCGCCAGCAGCTCGACTCCGGGGCCCTACGAGCAGTACTTC
. TRBJ2-5 . TRBV14 CASSQDRGVLGETQYF TGTGCCAGCAGCCAAGATCGAGGAGTATTGGGAGAGACCCAGTACTTC
once TRBJ1-4 . TRBV28 CASSLLKGGGEKLFF TGTGCCAGCAGTTTATTAAAGGGAGGAGGTGAAAAACTGTTTTTT
. TRBJ2-4 . TRBV19 CASSGPIAKNIQYF TGTGCCAGTAGTGGTCCGATAGCCAAAAACATTCAGTACTTC
. TRBJ2-5 TRBD1 TRBV5-4 CASSGGTGPGETQYF TGTGCCAGCAGCGGGGGGACAGGGCCGGGCGAGACCCAGTACTTC
. TRBJ1-3 . TRBV6-5 CASRLISGNTIYF TGTGCCAGCAGATTAATCTCTGGAAACACCATATATTTT
. TRBJ2-7 TRBD1 TRBV27 CASSFGTGPYEQYF TGTGCCAGCAGTTTTGGGACAGGGCCCTACGAGCAGTACTTC
. TRBJ2-1 TRBD2 TRBV9 CASSGTSGSYNEQFF TGTGCCAGCAGCGGGACTAGCGGGAGCTACAATGAGCAGTTCTTC
. TRBJ2-5 . TRBV5-1 CASSPSQETQYF TGCGCCAGCAGCCCGAGCCAAGAGACCCAGTACTTC
. TRBJ2-7 . TRBV27 CASSLSGTTATYYEQYF TGTGCCAGCAGTTTATCGGGAACGACAGCAACTTACTACGAGCAGTACTTC
. TRBJ1-1 . TRBV30 CAWGLWNTEAFF TGTGCCTGGGGGTTGTGGAACACTGAAGCTTTCTTT
. TRBJ1-2 . TRBV13 CASSSRRGTGGYTF TGTGCCAGCAGCTCTCGGCGGGGAACGGGGGGCTACACCTTC
. TRBJ1-1 TRBD1 TRBV5-1 CASSGFTGENTEAFF TGCGCCAGCAGTGGATTTACAGGGGAGAACACTGAAGCTTTCTTT
. TRBJ1-2 TRBD1 TRBV28 CASSLLGGLQVLDGYTF TGTGCCAGCAGTTTATTAGGGGGCCTACAGGTTTTGGATGGCTACACCTTC
. TRBJ2-1 TRBD2 TRBV5-4 CASSLGTSGTYNEQFF TGTGCCAGCAGCTTAGGGACTAGCGGGACCTACAATGAGCAGTTCTTC
. TRBJ2-3 TRBD2 TRBV2 CASRGGLAGADTQYF TGTGCCAGCAGAGGGGGACTAGCGGGAGCAGATACGCAGTATTTT
. TRBJ2-7 TRBD2 TRBV10-1 CASSQSRAAGVEQYF TGCGCCAGCAGCCAATCAAGGGCCGCGGGGGTCGAGCAGTACTTC
. TRBJ2-3 . TRBV27 CASSLGFGDTQYF TGTGCCAGCAGTTTGGGGTTCGGAGATACGCAGTATTTT
. TRBJ2-5 . TRBV5-5 CASSLGGGAPSQETQYF TGTGCCAGCAGCTTGGGTGGAGGGGCGCCCTCCCAAGAGACCCAGTACTTC
. TRBJ2-1 . TRBV29-1 CSVDTGQQFF TGCAGCGTAGACACCGGGCAGCAGTTCTTC
. TRBJ2-5 TRBD2 TRBV4-1 CASSPTSGLAGVGETQYF TGCGCCAGCAGCCCTACGTCGGGACTAGCGGGAGTCGGGGAGACCCAGTACTTC
. TRBJ2-5 . TRBV2 CASGPTGHLAETQYF TGTGCCAGCGGGCCAACGGGACACTTAGCGGAGACCCAGTACTTC
. TRBJ1-2 TRBD1 TRBV15 CATRPGGPNYGYTF TGTGCCACCAGGCCAGGGGGACCTAACTATGGCTACACCTTC
. TRBJ2-7 . TRBV7-7 CASSPQPTGVYEQYF TGTGCCAGCAGCCCCCAGCCGACGGGGGTCTACGAGCAGTACTTC
. TRBJ2-1 TRBD2 TRBV9 CASGASGFSYNEQFF TGTGCCAGCGGTGCTAGCGGGTTCTCCTACAATGAGCAGTTCTTC
. TRBJ2-7 TRBD2 TRBV9 CASSLDSGRGTYEQYF TGTGCCAGCAGCCTTGATAGCGGGAGGGGAACCTACGAGCAGTACTTC
. TRBJ2-7 TRBD2 TRBV5-1 CASSPGGGFGYEQYF TGCGCCAGCAGCCCCGGGGGGGGTTTCGGATACGAGCAGTACTTC